These 9 T cell receptor beta chains were all obtained from the same sample, sequenced in a study of glioma-infiltrating T cells. Amplification of TCR alpha and beta CDR3 regions from RNA used iRepertoire nested multiplex PCR. Via MiXCR, TCRdb re-called the multiplex PCR reads, giving one row per CDR3 protein. The sample consists of over 120,000 distinct CDR3 sequences, more than 35% of them appearing once. Sequenced input: glioma tissue, nonneoplastic brain tissue, or PBMCs (not recorded which). All receptors derive from a human donor with low-grade glioma or glioblastoma, undergoing nonglioma brain surgery, or in good health (not recorded which).

The chain links TRBV20-1 to TRBJ2-1; D may be TRBD1 or TRBD2 (6 bases each). Deletions cut 6 bases from V and 4 bases from J, with 16 bases between. Germline loops: CDR1 DFQATT, CDR2 SNEGSKA (reference sequence). The CDR3 spans 14 residues. The CDR3 nucleotides are TGCAGTGCCGGAGGGGGACTGGATTACAATGAGCAGTTCTTC. It encodes CSAGGGLDYNEQFF.

The chain combines TRBV20-1 with TRBJ1-3; no firm D call. Germline CDR1 is DFQATT and CDR2 is SNEGSKA (reference sequence). Trimming shortened V by 0 bases and J by 8 bases, and 14 bases separated the two germline ends. There are 14 residues in the CDR3. CDR3 coding DNA: TGCAGTGCTAGAGATTCGGCCAGTATAGACACCATATATTTT. Its protein is CSARDSASIDTIYF.

On this clonotype itself: A read error may produce the germline difference seen at one junction end. This rearrangement joins TRBV7-2 to TRBJ2-1; D call uncertain. CDR3 length equals 13 residues. Germline CDR1 reads SGHTA; CDR2 reads FQGNSA. The CDR3 coding sequence is TGTGCCAGCAGCTTAGGGCTAGGCAATGTGCAGTTCTTC. This encodes CASSLGLGNVQFF.

In DNA form, the CDR3 reads TGTGCCAGCTCACCAGGACGTGGCGCGAACTATGGCTACACCTTC. Translation: CASSPGRGANYGYTF. The rearrangement joins TRBV18 to TRBJ1-2; D not certain. The V end lost 2 bases, the J end lost 2 bases, and 12 bases lay between the germline ends. This CDR3 has 15 amino acids. Germline lookup yields CDR1 KGHSH and CDR2 LQKENI.

This clonotype was picked up one time. Given the absence of the conserved phenylalanine or tryptophan at the CDR3 end, a read error is likely. The chain combines TRBV11-2 with TRBJ2-5, with D unresolved. CDR1 is SGHAT and CDR2 is FQNNGV in the germline V gene. There are 12 residues in the CDR3. Trimming removed 5 bases at V and 5 bases at J, with 9 bases between. CDR3 protein: CASSESRETQYL. The CDR3 DNA reads as TGTGCCAGCAGCGAAAGTAGGGAGACCCAGTACCTC.

By share, this clonotype counts as medium-sized. CDR3 sequence (DNA): TGCAGTCGTAGGGGCGGGGGGGATGTCAATGAGCAGTTCTTC. It codes for CSRRGGGDVNEQFF. The V call is TRBV20-1, the J call TRBJ2-1, with 9 positions matching TRBD2. CDR1 and CDR2 (germline): DFQATT, SNEGSKA (reference sequence). The CDR3 sequence is 14 residues long. V lost 8 bases, J lost 6 bases, and 11 bases stayed unmatched.

This clonotype was picked up one time. This chain connects TRBV11-2 to TRBJ2-3, with TRBD1 matching over 10 bases. CDR3 length: 16 amino acids. Per the germline V gene, CDR1 is SGHAT and CDR2 is FQNNGV. V was pared by 5 bases and J by 6 bases, with 11 bases of the junction left unmatched. CDR3 loop: CASSPVMGDRGDTQYF. The CDR3 bases are TGTGCCAGCAGCCCCGTAATGGGGGACAGGGGCGATACGCAGTATTTT.

V usage is TRBV18 and J usage is TRBJ1-1; D unclear. The germline V and J ends were trimmed by 2 bases and 3 bases, with 7 bases remaining between them. CDR3 length: 13 residues. Germline V gene sequence: CDR1 KGHSH, CDR2 LQKENI. The CDR3 loop reads CASSPGVYTEAFF. CDR3 nucleotide sequence: TGTGCCAGCTCACCAGGTGTATACACTGAAGCTTTCTTT.

The sample holds many counts of this clonotype. This chain connects TRBV6-6 to TRBJ2-7; D remains unclear. The CDR3 length is 15 residues. Trimming left V 2 bases short and J 6 bases short, with 17 bases between. Per the germline V gene, CDR1 is MNHNY and CDR2 is SVGAGI (reference sequence). CDR3 loop: CASSYRGIGSGEQYF. The CDR3 nucleotides are TGTGCCAGCAGTTACCGTGGGATTGGAAGTGGCGAGCAGTACTTC.